The 23 T cell receptor beta chains listed next were all sequenced from one sample in a study of Graves' ophthalmopathy and Graves' hyperthyroidism. RNA transcripts provided the template for amplifying TCR beta CDR3 regions. Amplification began with first-round RT-PCR using HTBI primers, then second-round multiplex PCR was performed. TCRdb reanalysed the multiplex PCR reads using MiXCR and keeps one entry per CDR3 protein. In the table there are almost 750,000 distinct CDR3 sequences, 40% of which are singletons. Input material: peripheral blood. The receptors were gathered from an adult man with Graves' ophthalmopathy.

The chain is built from TRBV24-1 and TRBJ2-2; the match to TRBD2 covers 8 bases. Trimming removed 4 bases from V and 5 bases from J; junction bases left unmatched: 8. CDR1 is KGHDR, CDR2 SFDVKD, per germline. This CDR3 is 16 amino acids long. The DNA of the CDR3 is TGTGCCACCAGTGAACCCGGGACTAGAACGACCGGGGAGCTGTTTTTT. This sequence encodes CATSEPGTRTTGELFF.

The rearrangement joins TRBV19 to TRBJ1-5; D perhaps matches TRBD1 (6 bases). The V end lost 3 bases, the J end lost 11 bases, and 17 bases lay between the germline ends. Germline assignment: CDR1 LNHDA and CDR2 SQIVND (reference sequence). This CDR3 is built from 14 residues. CDR3: CASSMSGAPWAQHF. In DNA, the CDR3 is TGTGCCAGTAGTATGTCAGGGGCCCCGTGGGCCCAGCATTTT.

Worth noting for this clonotype: Mismatch with germline at one junction end may stem from a read error. The chain carries TRBV10-3 and TRBJ1-6; a possible D gene is TRBD1 (5 bases). The CDR3 consists of 15 residues. The germline V gene has CDR1 ENHRY and CDR2 SYGVKD. The CDR3 sequence is CASSSEGMARSPLHF. Written as DNA, the CDR3 is TGTGCCAGCAGTTCGGAGGGGATGGCGAGGTCACCCCTCCACTTT.

The chain joins TRBV10-3 to TRBJ1-5; 8 positions match TRBD1. The germline gives CDR1 ENHRY, CDR2 SYGVKD. CDR3 size: 17 residues. Trimming took 10 bases from V and 0 from J; bases not matched to a gene: 14. CDR3 loop: CASSLRDRIYSNQPQHF. The CDR3 bases are TGTGCCAGCAGCCTCCGGGACAGGATTTATAGCAATCAGCCCCAGCATTTT.

V usage is TRBV19 and J usage is TRBJ1-5; D not resolved. This CDR3 spans 15 amino acids. V was cut by 7 bases and J by 2 bases, with 15 bases left in between. Per germline, CDR1 LNHDA and CDR2 SQIVND (reference sequence). For the CDR3, the DNA is TGTGCCAGTAAGGCCGGAGGATACGGCAATCAGCCCCAGCATTTT. It is translated as CASKAGGYGNQPQHF.

This clonotype was seen ten or more times. The chain combines TRBV19 with TRBJ1-5; D remains ambiguous. Trimming stripped 4 bases from V and 5 bases from J, with 12 bases between. The germline V gene encodes CDR1 LNHDA and CDR2 SQIVND (reference sequence). The CDR3 is made up of 14 amino acids. Here the CDR3 reads CASSRAYSHQPQHF. CDR3 coding DNA: TGTGCCAGTAGTAGAGCGTACAGCCATCAGCCCCAGCATTTT. Based on the CDR3 plus reference TRBV19 and TRBJ1-5, the full variable domain is DGGITQSPKYLFRKEGQNVTLSCEQNLNHDAMYWYRQDPGQGLRLIYYSQIVNDFQKGDIAEGYSVSREKKESFPLTVTSAQKNPTAFYLCASSRAYSHQPQHFGDGTRLSIL.

This chain connects TRBV7-9 to TRBJ1-5; 10 bases line up with TRBD1. V shed 4 bases, J shed 7 bases, and the junction held 7 bases outside the gene matches. Germline assignment: CDR1 SEHNR and CDR2 FQNEAQ (reference sequence). The CDR3 consists of 15 residues. The CDR3 protein is CASSSSRDRGQPQHF. Here the CDR3 DNA reads TGTGCCAGCAGCTCGTCCCGGGACAGGGGCCAGCCCCAGCATTTT.

V usage is TRBV11-1 and J usage is TRBJ1-2, with 10 bases matching TRBD1. V shed 8 bases and J 4 bases; nucleotides not matched to a gene: 16. This CDR3 is built from 17 residues. The germline V gene has CDR1 SGHAT and CDR2 FQDESV (reference sequence). Here the CDR3 DNA reads TGTGCCAGCCACTTTCCCCGGGACAGGGGCCGAGGCTATGGCTACACCTTC. Translated: CASHFPRDRGRGYGYTF.

This rearrangement joins TRBV2 to TRBJ1-2, with TRBD1 matching 9 bases. Germline lookup yields CDR1 SNHLY and CDR2 FYNNEI. This CDR3 region has 14 residues. V gave up 5 bases and J gave up 4 bases; unmatched junction bases: 5. CDR3 sequence (DNA): TGTGCCAGCAGTCGGGACAGGGATCGCTATGGCTACACCTTC. Its protein product is CASSRDRDRYGYTF.

This clonotype came up many times. The CDR3 protein is CASSFKTGAQETQYF. CDR3 coding DNA: TGTGCCAGCAGCTTCAAGACAGGGGCGCAAGAGACCCAGTACTTC. The chain is built from TRBV7-6 and TRBJ2-5; 8 bases are shared with TRBD1. Germline loops: CDR1 SGHVS, CDR2 FNYEAQ. V lost 3 bases and J lost 2; bases outside the gene matches: 5. This CDR3 region has 15 residues.

The J gene is TRBJ2-5, the V gene TRBV7-9; 10 bases match TRBD2. Germline loops: CDR1 SEHNR, CDR2 FQNEAQ (reference sequence). Trimming removed 5 bases from V and 0 bases from J; junction bases left unmatched: 6. This CDR3 region has 16 residues. The CDR3 sequence is CASSKPGLANQETQYF. Written as DNA, the CDR3 is TGTGCCAGCAGCAAACCGGGACTAGCGAACCAAGAGACCCAGTACTTC.

This clonotype was detected ten times or more. V is TRBV7-6 and J is TRBJ2-6, with D possibly matching TRBD1 (5 bases). The CDR3 has 13 amino acids. Trimming cost V 6 bases and J 4 bases, with 7 bases left between them. Germline-derived CDR1 and CDR2 are SGHVS and FNYEAQ. CDR3 sequence: CASRGQGANVLTF. The CDR3 region has the DNA TGTGCCAGCAGGGGGCAGGGGGCCAACGTCCTGACTTTC.

This clonotype appeared many times. This chain uses TRBV7-2 with TRBJ1-4; perhaps TRBD1 as D (6 bases). Germline CDR1 is SGHTA and CDR2 is FQGNSA. Trimming shortened V by 6 bases and J by 14 bases, and 28 bases separated the two germline ends. The CDR3 spans 16 residues. The CDR3 DNA follows: TGTGCCAGCAGTCTAACAGGGATGGGGAACAGAAAAACTCTGTTTTTT. Its translation is CASSLTGMGNRKTLFF.

This clonotype was counted between two and nine times. The rearrangement uses TRBV20-1 and TRBJ2-7; TRBD1 matches at 8 bases. Trimming removed 5 bases from V and 3 bases from J; junction bases left unmatched: 9. The V gene's germline CDR1 is DFQATT and CDR2 SNEGSKA (reference sequence). This CDR3 contains 14 residues. The CDR3 region is CSALTTGDFYEQYF. The CDR3 nucleotides are TGCAGTGCTCTGACGACAGGGGACTTCTACGAGCAGTACTTC.

This clonotype showed up many times. The chain carries TRBV7-2 and TRBJ2-7; 8 nucleotides line up with TRBD1. Germline values: CDR1 SGHTA, CDR2 FQGNSA. This CDR3 spans 16 amino acids. Unmatched junction bases numbered 13, after V lost 5 bases and J lost 4 bases. The chain's CDR3 is CASSLYQDRAIYEQYF. The CDR3 nucleotides are TGTGCCAGCAGCCTTTACCAGGACAGGGCCATTTACGAGCAGTACTTC.

This clonotype was recorded many times. V and J are TRBV20-1 and TRBJ1-5; 9 positions match TRBD1. The V gene end was trimmed by 4 bases and the J gene end by 8 bases; junction bases not matched to a gene: 9. From germline, CDR1 is DFQATT and CDR2 SNEGSKA (reference sequence). The CDR3 is 14 amino acids. CDR3 residues: CSANKWDREEPQHF. CDR3 bases: TGCAGTGCTAATAAATGGGACAGGGAAGAGCCCCAGCATTTT.

Only a few counts were recorded for this clonotype. The chain combines TRBV7-8 with TRBJ2-5, with D possibly matching TRBD2 (6 bases). The CDR3 is 15 amino acids. Trimming stripped 2 bases from V and 9 bases from J, with 19 bases between. Germline-derived CDR1 and CDR2 are SGHVS and FQNEAQ. The CDR3 bases are TGTGCCAGCAGCTTAAGCGGGTTGGGCGCCGAGGCCCAGTACTTC. Translated: CASSLSGLGAEAQYF.

As to this clonotype: A read error may be the cause here, since a much bigger clone is one base away. The chain links TRBV2 to TRBJ2-2, with 7 bases identical to TRBD1. Germline V gene data show CDR1 as SNHLY and CDR2 as FYNNEI. This CDR3 has 14 amino acids. Losses at the gene ends were 4 bases for V and 4 bases for J; bases not matched to a gene: 3. The CDR3 nucleotides read TGTGCCAGCAGTGGACAGGGATTCACCGGGGAGCTGTTTTTT. This gives the protein CASSGQGFTGELFF.

CDR3 DNA: TGTGCCAGCAGATACATACAGGGGCAGCCCCAGCATTTT. Its translation is CASRYIQGQPQHF. The genes are TRBV2 and TRBJ1-5, with TRBD1 matching 7 bases. The length of the CDR3 is 13 residues. Per germline, CDR1 SNHLY and CDR2 FYNNEI. With 6 bases clipped from V and 7 bases from J, the junction kept 6 bases outside the gene matches. Variable domain in full (rest from reference TRBV2 and TRBJ1-5): EPEVTQTPSHQVTQMGQEVILRCVPISNHLYFYWYRQILGQKVEFLVSFYNNEISEKSEIFDDQFSVERPDGSNFTLKIRSTKLEDSAMYFCASRYIQGQPQHFGDGTRLSIL.

The V and J genes are TRBV19 and TRBJ1-1, with TRBD1 matching 7 bases. The CDR3 runs 14 residues. The germline V gene has CDR1 LNHDA and CDR2 SQIVND (reference sequence). V gave up 9 bases and J gave up 5 bases; unmatched junction bases: 12. As DNA, the CDR3 is TGTGCCAGCCAGTATGGGGACAGTAGAACTGAAGCTTTCTTT. Its translation: CASQYGDSRTEAFF.

This clonotype occurred many times. The chain couples TRBV25-1 to TRBJ1-3; D not certain. V lost 3 bases and J 2 bases, leaving 14 bases between the germline ends. Per the germline V gene, CDR1 is MGHDK and CDR2 is SYGVNS. The CDR3 is 16 residues long. CDR3 DNA: TGTGCCAGCAGTGATCGGGCGGGTAGAGCTGGAAACACCATATATTTT. Amino acids: CASSDRAGRAGNTIYF.

This clonotype has more than one count but fewer than ten. At one end, the junction sequence differs from germline, possibly due to a read error. This chain connects TRBV7-9 to TRBJ1-1; 12 bases are shared with TRBD1. Germline V gene lookup returns CDR1 SEHNR and CDR2 FQNEAQ (reference sequence). This CDR3 contains 16 residues. The CDR3 is CASSRDRGRGNTEAFF. DNA for the CDR3: TGCGCCAGCAGCCGGGACAGGGGGCGCGGGAACACTGAAGCTTTCTTT.

This clonotype was counted a few times. A much larger clone lies a single base off, so this may be a read error. The J gene is TRBJ1-1, the V gene TRBV7-2; TRBD1 is a possible D gene (5 bases). The germline V gene has CDR1 SGHTA and CDR2 FQGNSA. V lost 5 bases, J lost 4 bases, and 14 bases lay in between. The CDR3 contains 14 residues. In DNA form, the CDR3 reads TGTGCCAGCAGCCCTACAGGAGCGAGCACTGAAGCTTTCTTT. This sequence encodes CASSPTGASTEAFF.